This note documents a single T cell receptor beta chain sequence. Its antigen is not identified. This beta chain appears as a stray read in a library generated for alpha chains; its size is not informative. The data were taken from a study of spatial heterogeneity in lung cancer. Whole-study results and caveats: In tumors, expanded intratumoral alpha and beta TCR counts tracked mutation counts.

Using its own MiXCR run on the 5' RACE reads, TCRdb lists one record per CDR3 protein. The table records some 11,000 distinct CDR3 sequences, 5.2% of them present only once. Time point defined: sample taken at primary tumor resection. The source material was lung tumor tissue, sampled at surgery. The sequence derives from a male donor with early-stage non-small cell lung cancer.

CDR3 residues: CASSHDSYQETQYF. DNA of the CDR3: TGTGCCAGCAGTCACGACAGCTACCAAGAGACCCAGTACTTC. This chain connects TRBV6-5 to TRBJ2-5, with D possibly matching TRBD1 (5 bases). Germline V gene data show CDR1 as MNHEY and CDR2 as SVGAGI. The length of the CDR3 is 14 residues. Trimming left V 5 bases short and J 0 bases short, with 10 bases between.